The present entry profiles one TCR beta chain with its context. This specimen belongs to a study of OX40 agonist ivuxolimab in advanced cancers. Study context: Patients received intravenous ivuxolimab every 2 weeks at 0.01 to 10 mg/kg.

Sequencing used immunoSEQ multiplex PCR; TCRdb keeps in-frame clones, though not all of them. Here the sample spans tens of thousands of clones, 80% to 85% being singletons. The CDR3 loop spans 14 amino acids. The germline V gene encodes CDR1 SEHNR and CDR2 FQNEAQ (reference sequence). V was shortened by 2 bases and J by 6 bases, with 10 bases between the two germline ends. The sequence came from an adult with an advanced solid tumor such as melanoma, head and neck, liver or kidney cancer. The chain links TRBV7-9 to TRBJ2-2; D is unresolved. The source material was CD4+ or CD8+ T cells sorted from blood, sampled in a trial of the OX40 agonist ivuxolimab. In nucleotides, the CDR3 is TGTGCCAGCAGCTTACTGGATAGGGCCGGGGAGCTGTTTTTT. Translating it yields CASSLLDRAGELFF. The whole variable domain, filled in from reference TRBV7-9 and TRBJ2-2, reads DTGVSQNPRHKITKRGQNVTFRCDPISEHNRLYWYRQTLGQGPEFLTYFQNEAQLEKSRLLSDRFSAERPKGSFSTLEIQRTEQGDSAMYLCASSLLDRAGELFFGEGSRLTVL.